This T cell receptor (beta chain) appears in the sequencing data of a study of T cell clonality in common variable immunodeficiency. CDR1 is SNHLY and CDR2 is FYNNEI in the germline V gene. The CDR3 loop spans 16 amino acids. The V segment lost 6 bases and the J segment 1 base; nucleotides outside the gene matches: 6. The table lists this clone with a few counts. The CDR3 extends 3 residues past the end of the read, so its final part is completed from the germline J gene. Sequenced by immunoSEQ multiplex PCR; TCRdb stores in-frame clones only, minus some. The data list roughly 30,000 clones, none observed once; about 12% falls to the top ten.

The TCR sequence derives from a person between 18 and 75 years old in good health. The sequenced sample consisted of peripheral blood mononuclear cells. The gene calls are TRBV2 and TRBJ1-5; TRBD1 matches at 10 bases. Here the CDR3 reads CASRERQGASNQPQHF. CDR3 bases read: TGTGCCAGCAGGGAGAGACAGGGGGCGAGCAATCAGCCC.